The 20 T cell receptor beta chains below come from one sample, sequenced in a study of cytomegalovirus exposure and HLA in healthy donors. It was with 60 Vbeta and 13 Jbeta primers that the PCR ran. Measured with immunoSEQ multiplex PCR; TCRdb has only the in-frame clones, and not every one. The data hold 110,000 to 150,000 clones, with roughly 9.8% observed a single time. Sequences were obtained from PBMCs. Receptors were obtained from a man in his fifties or sixties in good health and CMV-seronegative.

This clone has more than one count but fewer than ten. The chain uses TRBV28 and TRBJ1-1; 9 positions match TRBD1. This CDR3 is built from 15 residues. Per the germline V gene, CDR1 is MDHEN and CDR2 is SYDVKM. V gave up 6 bases and J gave up 7 bases; unmatched junction bases: 12. The CDR3 DNA reads as TGTGCCAGCAGCCAATATACAGGGGGCATGGGTGAAGCTTTCTTT. Encoded protein: CASSQYTGGMGEAFF. The entire variable domain, with the rest obtained from reference TRBV28 and TRBJ1-1, is as follows: DVKVTQSSRYLVKRTGEKVFLECVQDMDHENMFWYRQDPGLGLRLIYFSYDVKMKEKGDIPEGYSVSREKKERFSLILESASTNQTSMYLCASSQYTGGMGEAFFGQGTRLTVV.

The V and J genes are TRBV27 and TRBJ2-1; 8 positions agree with TRBD1. CDR3 length equals 11 residues. CDR1 is MNHEY and CDR2 is SMNVEV in the germline V gene (reference sequence). Trimming took 7 bases from V and 16 from J; bases not matched to a gene: 9. This CDR3 reads CASKGGTGDFF. The CDR3 DNA is TGTGCCAGCAAGGGTGGGACAGGCGATTTCTTC.

This sequence joins TRBV5-1 and TRBJ1-2, with TRBD1 identical over 8 bases. Germline CDR1 is SGHRS and CDR2 is YFSETQ. The CDR3 has 14 amino acids. The J segment lost 6 bases and the V segment lost 2 bases, leaving 6 bases of the junction unmatched. CDR3: CASSFSGTGDGYTF. The DNA for the CDR3 is TGCGCCAGCAGCTTCTCCGGGACAGGAGATGGCTACACCTTC.

This clone was counted a few times. The chain uses TRBV7-2 and TRBJ1-5, with D tentatively TRBD1 (5 bases). Trimming pared 5 bases from V and 4 bases from J, leaving 15 bases between. The CDR3 spans 15 residues. The V gene's germline CDR1 is SGHTA and CDR2 FQGNSA. The DNA for the CDR3 is TGTGCCAGCAGCCCCCTGGGGCAGGGTAATCAGCCCCAGCATTTT. Encoded protein: CASSPLGQGNQPQHF.

This chain joins TRBV30 and TRBJ1-5; D is ambiguous. V was shortened by 0 bases and J by 0 bases, with 9 bases between the two germline ends. CDR3 length: 15 residues. The germline V gene has CDR1 GTSNPN and CDR2 SVGIG (reference sequence). CDR3 in DNA: TGTGCCTGGAGTGTGGCACCATATAGCAATCAGCCCCAGCATTTT. It translates to CAWSVAPYSNQPQHF.

The chain employs TRBV9 and TRBJ1-2, with a possible D match to TRBD1 (5 bases). Per the germline V gene, CDR1 is SGDLS and CDR2 is YYNGEE. V lost 3 bases to trimming and J lost 4 bases, with 13 bases between them. The CDR3 totals 14 residues. CDR3 in DNA: TGTGCCAGCAGCGCTCAAGCAGGGCCCTATGGCTACACCTTC. It is translated as CASSAQAGPYGYTF.

The genes are TRBV11-3 and TRBJ2-7, with TRBD2 matching 9 bases. The CDR3 length is 16 residues. Looked up from germline, CDR1 is SGHNT and CDR2 is YENEEA. Unmatched junction bases numbered 12, after V lost 5 bases and J lost 4 bases. Here the CDR3 reads CASSQRWTSDLYEQYF. CDR3 nucleotides: TGTGCCAGCAGCCAACGATGGACTAGCGATCTGTACGAGCAGTACTTC. Combining the CDR3 with reference TRBV11-3 and TRBJ2-7 gives the whole variable domain EAGVVQSPRYKIIEKKQPVAFWCNPISGHNTLYWYLQNLGQGPELLIRYENEEAVDDSQLPKDRFSAERLKGVDSTLKIQPAELGDSAVYLCASSQRWTSDLYEQYFGPGTRLTVT.

As for this clone: The junction departs from the called germline gene at one end, perhaps through a read error. The chain has TRBV6-1 and TRBJ1-5; 7 bases map to TRBD1. The CDR3 has 14 residues. Germline values: CDR1 MNHNS, CDR2 SASEGT. The CDR3 coding sequence is TGTGCCAGCAGTGTCGACAGGGTAAATCAGCCCCAGAATTTT. As protein: CASSVDRVNQPQNF.

DNA for the CDR3: TGTGCCAGCAGCTCCAACGCGGGGACCTTAATGAACACTGAAGCTTTCTTT. Amino acids: CASSSNAGTLMNTEAFF. J is TRBJ1-1 and V is TRBV5-8; D perhaps matches TRBD1 (5 bases). The CDR3 spans 17 residues. Germline V lookup: CDR1 SGHTS, CDR2 YDEGEE. The V gene lost 3 bases and the J gene lost 0 bases, with 18 bases spanning the gap.

This clone was detected a few times. J is TRBJ1-5 and V is TRBV5-1; the match to TRBD1 covers 7 bases. Trimming cost V 1 base and J 7 bases; bases outside gene matches: 8. CDR3 length equals 15 residues. Germline CDR1 is SGHRS and CDR2 is YFSETQ. The CDR3 DNA is TGCGCCAGCAGCTTGCTAGGGCAGGGGGACCAGCCCCAGCATTTT. It is translated as CASSLLGQGDQPQHF.

The chain links TRBV19 to TRBJ1-5; D not certain. This CDR3 region has 14 residues. Germline values: CDR1 LNHDA, CDR2 SQIVND (reference sequence). V lost 7 bases and J 1 base, leaving 11 bases between the germline ends. CDR3 in DNA: TGTGCCAGTAAAGTCCAGGCCAGCAATCAGCCCCAGCATTTT. Its translation: CASKVQASNQPQHF. The whole variable domain, remainder taken from reference TRBV19 and TRBJ1-5, is DGGITQSPKYLFRKEGQNVTLSCEQNLNHDAMYWYRQDPGQGLRLIYYSQIVNDFQKGDIAEGYSVSREKKESFPLTVTSAQKNPTAFYLCASKVQASNQPQHFGDGTRLSIL.

CDR3 nucleotide sequence: TGTGCCAGCTCACCTGGACAGGGAAGGGACACTGAAGCTTTCTTT. It encodes CASSPGQGRDTEAFF. This sequence joins TRBV18 and TRBJ1-1; 8 positions match TRBD1. This CDR3 comprises 15 residues. Per germline, CDR1 KGHSH and CDR2 LQKENI. After removal of 3 bases from V and 3 bases from J, the junction contained 6 bases not matched to a gene.

The gene calls are TRBV18 and TRBJ2-7; D not certain. Trimming pared 3 bases from V and 3 bases from J, leaving 9 bases between. From germline, CDR1 is KGHSH and CDR2 LQKENI. The CDR3 has 13 amino acids. Written as DNA, the CDR3 is TGTGCCAGCTCACCCGTAAATCTCTACGAGCAGTACTTC. Amino acid sequence: CASSPVNLYEQYF.

In its sample, this clone was seen a few times. This chain links TRBV6-5 with TRBJ2-7; 7 nucleotides align to TRBD2. Germline V gene lookup returns CDR1 MNHEY and CDR2 SVGAGI. The length of the CDR3 is 13 residues. V shed 0 bases, J shed 6 bases, and the junction held 2 bases outside the gene matches. This CDR3 is CASSYSGRGEQYF. The DNA for the CDR3 is TGTGCCAGCAGTTACTCAGGGAGGGGCGAGCAGTACTTC.

The J gene is TRBJ2-5, the V gene TRBV6-5, with D unclear. Germline-derived CDR1 and CDR2 are MNHEY and SVGAGI. V was cut by 0 bases and J by 5 bases, with 10 bases left in between. CDR3 length: 14 amino acids. CDR3 in DNA: TGTGCCAGCAGTTACTCGTTAGTAGATGAGACCCAGTACTTC. This sequence encodes CASSYSLVDETQYF.

This clone was found a few times. The chain recombines TRBV6-4 with TRBJ1-2, with 12 bases fitting TRBD1. Losses at the gene ends were 0 bases for V and 8 bases for J; bases not matched to a gene: 4. CDR1 is MRHNA and CDR2 is SNTAGT in the germline V gene. The CDR3 is made up of 15 amino acids. The CDR3 coding sequence is TGTGCCAGCAGTGACTCGATCGGGACAGGGGGCGGCTACACCTTC. It codes for CASSDSIGTGGGYTF.

The sample holds a few counts of this clone. The J gene is TRBJ1-1, the V gene TRBV30, with D perhaps TRBD1 (6 bases). CDR1 GTSNPN and CDR2 SVGIG come from the germline V gene (reference sequence). The CDR3 runs to 13 residues. The V end lost 4 bases, the J end lost 0 bases, and 9 bases lay between the germline ends. In nucleotides, the CDR3 is TGTGCCTGGACCAGGGGTGTGAACACTGAAGCTTTCTTT. It encodes CAWTRGVNTEAFF.

The table lists this clone with a few counts. The chain employs TRBV6-5 and TRBJ2-7, with 9 nucleotides matching TRBD1. J lost 2 bases, V lost 4 bases, and 3 bases had no gene match. Germline-derived CDR1 and CDR2 are MNHEY and SVGAGI. This CDR3 region has 14 residues. The CDR3 spells CASSLTGGAYEQYF. CDR3 nucleotides: TGTGCCAGCAGTTTGACAGGGGGAGCCTACGAGCAGTACTTC.

This clone was seen a few times. The chain has TRBV7-3 and TRBJ2-6; D uncertain. The CDR3 totals 16 residues. V gave up 1 base and J gave up 0 bases, with 7 bases separating them. Looked up from germline, CDR1 is SGHTA and CDR2 is FQGTGA. The DNA of the CDR3 is TGTGCCAGCAGCTTAATAATGAGCTCTGGGGCCAACGTCCTGACTTTC. This translates into CASSLIMSSGANVLTF. The full variable domain, completed using reference TRBV7-3 and TRBJ2-6, is GAGVSQTPSNKVTEKGKYVELRCDPISGHTALYWYRQSLGQGPEFLIYFQGTGAADDSGLPNDRFFAVRPEGSVSTLKIQRTERGDSAVYLCASSLIMSSGANVLTFGAGSRLTVL.

The sample holds a few counts of this clone. J is TRBJ2-7 and V is TRBV2; 13 nucleotides align to TRBD2. The J segment lost 6 bases and the V segment lost 2 bases, leaving 13 bases of the junction unmatched. The CDR3 sequence is 18 residues long. Germline V gene lookup returns CDR1 SNHLY and CDR2 FYNNEI. CDR3 in amino acids: CASSELRQILAGGGEQYF. The CDR3 bases are TGTGCCAGCAGTGAACTCCGACAGATACTAGCGGGAGGGGGCGAGCAGTACTTC.